A selection of T cell receptor beta chains follows, all from one sample in a study of early T cells in non-severe SARS-CoV-2 infection. Via MiXCR, TCRdb re-called the 5' RACE reads, giving one row per CDR3 protein. The sample carries tens of thousands of distinct CDR3 sequences, around 5.2% recorded once. The sequenced sample consisted of whole blood. All receptors derive from an adult who was a healthcare worker with PCR-confirmed SARS-CoV-2 infection or an uninfected control (not recorded which). Each CDR3 is given with its conserved first and last residue. A D gene is named only where the DNA matches it firmly. Clone size appears in some rows only: once, few, many, or a class for an expanded clone.

abundance	v_gene	d_gene	j_gene	CDR3nt	CDR3aa
-	TRBV27	-	TRBJ1-2	TGTGCCAGCCGGATGCTGGGGATAGGCTATGGCTACACCTTC	CASRMLGIGYGYTF
many	TRBV6-6	TRBD2	TRBJ2-7	TGTGCCAGCACCGGGACTAGCGGAGCCGAGCAGTACTTC	CASTGTSGAEQYF
few	TRBV19	-	TRBJ1-2	TGTGCCAGTTCCGGACAGCAGTTTAACTATGGCTACACCTTC	CASSGQQFNYGYTF
-	TRBV7-2	TRBD2	TRBJ2-5	TGTGCCAGCAGCTCGGGACTAGCCCCCTCCGGGGGGGAGACCCAGTACTTC	CASSSGLAPSGGETQYF
-	TRBV3-1	-	TRBJ1-2	TGTGCCAGCAGCCGGAACAGGGATGCGGACGGCTACACCTTC	CASSRNRDADGYTF
few	TRBV19	-	TRBJ2-7	TGTGCCAGTAGCGCAGGCGTCTCCTACGAGCAGTACTTC	CASSAGVSYEQYF
many	TRBV3-1	-	TRBJ2-7	TGTGCCAGCAGCCTGGACCGGAGCTCCTACGAGCAGTACTTC	CASSLDRSSYEQYF
few	TRBV5-6	-	TRBJ2-3	TGTGCCAGCAGTTTTTATTTGGGGGCGAGCACAGATACGCAGTATTTT	CASSFYLGASTDTQYF
many	TRBV6-6	-	TRBJ1-6	TGTGCCAGCAGTACAGGGAATTCACCCCTCCACTTT	CASSTGNSPLHF
many	TRBV25-1	TRBD2	TRBJ2-1	TGTGCCAGCAGTGAACCGGGACTAGCGGGGGCCTCCTCTGAGCAGTTCTTC	CASSEPGLAGASSEQFF
few	TRBV12-3/TRBV12-4	-	TRBJ2-2	TGTGCCAGCACCCCGGGACGCGGAGACGGCGGGGAGCTGTTTTTT	CASTPGRGDGGELFF
many	TRBV27	TRBD2	TRBJ2-7	TGTGCCAGCAGTTTAAGCCTAGCGGGCCCATACGAGCAGTACTTC	CASSLSLAGPYEQYF
many	TRBV7-6	-	TRBJ2-2	TGTGCCAGCAGCGCTGCCGGGGAAATCGCCGGGGAGCTGTTTTTT	CASSAAGEIAGELFF
many	TRBV5-1	TRBD2	TRBJ2-1	TGCGCCAGCAGCTTGACTAGCGTTTCCTACAATGAGCAGTTCTTC	CASSLTSVSYNEQFF
many	TRBV20-1	TRBD1	TRBJ2-2	TGCAGTGCTAGAGATTTGGGGACAGGGGAAACCGGGGAGCTGTTTTTT	CSARDLGTGETGELFF
many	TRBV20-1	TRBD1	TRBJ1-6	TGCAGTGCTAGACCCCCGCCGGGGACAGCCGAAACACCCCTCCACTTT	CSARPPPGTAETPLHF
many	TRBV27	-	TRBJ2-7	TGTGCCAGCAGCCTAGGGCAGGGGTCCTACGAGCAGTACTTC	CASSLGQGSYEQYF
many	TRBV6-5	-	TRBJ2-1	TGTGCCAGCTCTCGGCAAACGACAGGAAACAATGAGCAGTTCTTC	CASSRQTTGNNEQFF
few	TRBV10-2	TRBD1	TRBJ1-1	TGCGCCAGCTCGAAGGACAGGGCAAGTTTCGAAGCTTTCTTT	CASSKDRASFEAFF
many	TRBV6-5	TRBD1	TRBJ1-6	TGTGCCAGCAGTCCCTTATTCAGGGGGCCGTACTCACCCCTCCACTTT	CASSPLFRGPYSPLHF
many	TRBV12-3/TRBV12-4	TRBD1	TRBJ1-1	TGTGCCAGCAGTTTATGGGGGACAGGCAACACTGAAGCTTTCTTT	CASSLWGTGNTEAFF
many	TRBV7-2	TRBD2	TRBJ2-2	TGTGCCAGCAGCCCTCCTAGCGGGAGGCACACCGGGGAGCTGTTTTTT	CASSPPSGRHTGELFF
many	TRBV5-1	-	TRBJ1-2	TGCGCCAGCAGCTTCAGGGAGGATGGCTACACCTTC	CASSFREDGYTF
many	TRBV20-1	-	TRBJ1-6	TGCAGTGCTAGAGCCCCAGGCCGGGATAATAATTCACCCCTCCACTTT	CSARAPGRDNNSPLHF
-	TRBV6-2/TRBV6-3	TRBD2	TRBJ2-7	TGTGCCAGCACCAGAATTCCGGGACTAGCGGGAGCCTTTTCCTACGAGCAGTACTTC	CASTRIPGLAGAFSYEQYF
many	TRBV7-9	TRBD1	TRBJ1-1	TGTGCCAGCAGCCGGGACAGGGGGTCGAACACTGAAGCTTTCTTT	CASSRDRGSNTEAFF